Below are 20 T cell receptor beta chains sequenced from a single sample in a study of cytomegalovirus exposure and HLA in healthy donors. 13 Jbeta primers and 60 Vbeta primers were used for the PCR. Some clones are missing from TCRdb's copy, which holds only in-frame ones; the method was immunoSEQ multiplex PCR. Among about 140,000 clones listed, 88% were seen once. Material: PBMCs. The receptors originated from a woman in her thirties or forties in good health and CMV-seronegative.

The chain recombines TRBV11-2 with TRBJ2-2, with TRBD1 matching 9 bases. This CDR3 has 17 amino acids. The J segment lost 1 base and the V segment lost 0 bases, leaving 3 bases of the junction unmatched. Germline loops: CDR1 SGHAT, CDR2 FQNNGV. The DNA of the CDR3 is TGTGCCAGCAGCTTAGAGGGACAGGGAGGGAACACCGGGGAGCTGTTTTTT. Translating it yields CASSLEGQGGNTGELFF. Combining the CDR3 with reference TRBV11-2 and TRBJ2-2 gives the whole variable domain EAGVAQSPRYKIIEKRQSVAFWCNPISGHATLYWYQQILGQGPKLLIQFQNNGVVDDSQLPKDRFSAERLKGVDSTLKIQPAKLEDSAVYLCASSLEGQGGNTGELFFGEGSRLTVL.

This chain links TRBV7-9 with TRBJ1-2; D might be TRBD1 (6 bases). The germline CDR1 and CDR2 sequences are SEHNR and FQNEAQ (reference sequence). The CDR3 has 15 residues. Trimming pared 5 bases from V and 6 bases from J, leaving 19 bases between. Here the CDR3 DNA reads TGTGCCAGCAGCACCCATTGGGGGCAATGGGATGGCTACACCTTC. Its translation: CASSTHWGQWDGYTF.

The chain joins TRBV10-3 to TRBJ2-1, with 7 bases lining up with TRBD2. This CDR3 has 13 amino acids. The V and J ends lost 6 bases and 5 bases, in that order; junction bases with no gene match: 4. Germline CDR1 and CDR2: ENHRY and SYGVKD. Here the CDR3 DNA reads TGTGCCATCAGCGCTAGCGGAAACAATGAGCAGTTCTTC. As protein: CAISASGNNEQFF.

The V gene is TRBV9, the J gene TRBJ2-3; perhaps TRBD2 as D (5 bases). Trimming cost V 3 bases and J 4 bases, with 12 bases left between them. CDR3 length: 14 amino acids. Germline-derived CDR1 and CDR2 are SGDLS and YYNGEE. The CDR3 nucleotides read TGTGCCAGCAGCGCGAGGGTAGTCGCAGATACGCAGTATTTT. As protein: CASSARVVADTQYF.

V is TRBV7-2 and J is TRBJ2-3; 7 bases align to TRBD1. The CDR3 contains 14 residues. Germline CDR1 reads SGHTA; CDR2 reads FQGNSA. V lost 6 bases, J lost 0 bases, and 3 bases stayed unmatched. The CDR3 DNA reads TGTGCCAGCAGTTCGACAGGGAGCACAGATACGCAGTATTTT. This gives the protein CASSSTGSTDTQYF.

This clone is a singleton in its sample. The chain links TRBV19 to TRBJ1-5; D possibly corresponds to TRBD1 (5 bases). The germline V gene has CDR1 LNHDA and CDR2 SQIVND (reference sequence). Trimming shortened V by 7 bases and J by 5 bases, and 15 bases separated the two germline ends. The CDR3 is 14 residues long. The CDR3 loop is CASTPGLLDQPQHF. The CDR3 DNA reads TGTGCCAGTACTCCGGGACTCCTTGATCAGCCCCAGCATTTT. The full variable domain, with the rest looked up from reference TRBV19 and TRBJ1-5, is DGGITQSPKYLFRKEGQNVTLSCEQNLNHDAMYWYRQDPGQGLRLIYYSQIVNDFQKGDIAEGYSVSREKKESFPLTVTSAQKNPTAFYLCASTPGLLDQPQHFGDGTRLSIL.

On this clone itself: The junction departs from germline at one end; a sequencing error may be responsible. This chain connects TRBV7-9 to TRBJ2-7, with 8 bases lining up with TRBD1. This CDR3 spans 16 amino acids. Germline CDR1 SEHNR, CDR2 FQNEAQ (reference sequence). The CDR3 sequence: CSSSVGVGTGVGEQYF. The CDR3 DNA sequence: TGTTCCAGCAGCGTAGGCGTCGGGACAGGAGTTGGCGAGCAGTACTTC.

The chain links TRBV11-2 to TRBJ2-3; D perhaps matches TRBD1 (5 bases). The CDR3 totals 15 residues. The germline gives CDR1 SGHAT, CDR2 FQNNGV. Deletions cut 2 bases from V and 5 bases from J, with 14 bases between. This CDR3 reads CASSLMSQGEDTQYF. The CDR3 bases are TGTGCCAGCAGCTTAATGTCCCAGGGTGAAGATACGCAGTATTTT. The whole variable domain, filled in from reference TRBV11-2 and TRBJ2-3, reads EAGVAQSPRYKIIEKRQSVAFWCNPISGHATLYWYQQILGQGPKLLIQFQNNGVVDDSQLPKDRFSAERLKGVDSTLKIQPAKLEDSAVYLCASSLMSQGEDTQYFGPGTRLTVL.

This clone was seen a handful of times. The chain combines TRBV4-3 with TRBJ1-1, with D tentatively TRBD1 (5 bases). The CDR3 runs to 14 residues. Trimming took 0 bases from V and 1 from J, leaving 6 bases between them. Germline CDR1 LGHNA, CDR2 YSLEER. The CDR3 sequence: CASSQDDRNTEAFF. CDR3 sequence (DNA): TGCGCCAGCAGCCAAGACGACAGGAACACTGAAGCTTTCTTT.

The gene calls are TRBV7-2 and TRBJ1-1, with no clear D. Germline V gene sequence: CDR1 SGHTA, CDR2 FQGNSA. The CDR3 length is 14 residues. V lost 3 bases and J 3 bases, leaving 11 bases between the germline ends. The CDR3 nucleotides are TGTGCCAGCAGCTTTACACCCCGGGACACTGAAGCTTTCTTT. It codes for CASSFTPRDTEAFF.

This chain uses TRBV7-2 with TRBJ1-1, with TRBD1 matching 9 bases. Germline V lookup: CDR1 SGHTA, CDR2 FQGNSA. The CDR3 is 16 amino acids. J was trimmed by 4 bases and V by 3 bases; bases with no gene match: 9. The CDR3 bases are TGTGCCAGCAGCTTGACTCGACAGGGGGGTGGCACTGAAGCTTTCTTT. Protein sequence: CASSLTRQGGGTEAFF. Combining the CDR3 with reference TRBV7-2 and TRBJ1-1 gives the whole variable domain GAGVSQSPSNKVTEKGKDVELRCDPISGHTALYWYRQSLGQGLEFLIYFQGNSAPDKSGLPSDRFSAERTGGSVSTLTIQRTQQEDSAVYLCASSLTRQGGGTEAFFGQGTRLTVV.

This sequence joins TRBV7-6 and TRBJ2-1; 11 bases are shared with TRBD2. Looked up from germline, CDR1 is SGHVS and CDR2 is FNYEAQ. The ends lost 4 bases at V and 4 bases at J; junction bases unmatched: 3. This CDR3 contains 15 residues. The CDR3 region has the DNA TGTGCCAGCAGCTCGACTAGCGGGACATACAATGAGCAGTTCTTC. Residues: CASSSTSGTYNEQFF. Drawing the rest from reference TRBV7-6 and TRBJ2-1, the complete variable domain is GAGVSQSPRYKVTKRGQDVALRCDPISGHVSLYWYRQALGQGPEFLTYFNYEAQQDKSGLPNDRFSAERPEGSISTLTIQRTEQRDSAMYRCASSSTSGTYNEQFFGPGTRLTVL.

The chain couples TRBV28 to TRBJ1-4; D is uncertain. The CDR3 extends over 13 amino acids. The V end lost 5 bases, the J end lost 6 bases, and 10 bases lay between the germline ends. Germline CDR1 is MDHEN and CDR2 is SYDVKM. CDR3 DNA: TGTGCCAGCAGTCGGGAAACCGATGAAAAACTGTTTTTT. Translated, it gives CASSRETDEKLFF. Looking up the rest from reference TRBV28 and TRBJ1-4 gives the full variable domain: DVKVTQSSRYLVKRTGEKVFLECVQDMDHENMFWYRQDPGLGLRLIYFSYDVKMKEKGDIPEGYSVSREKKERFSLILESASTNQTSMYLCASSRETDEKLFFGSGTQLSVL.

V is TRBV11-2 and J is TRBJ1-1, with D maybe TRBD1 (5 bases). There are 15 residues in the CDR3. V lost 6 bases, J lost 0 bases, and 14 bases lay in between. Germline-derived CDR1 and CDR2 are SGHAT and FQNNGV. CDR3: CASRKVQAMNTEAFF. In nucleotides, the CDR3 is TGTGCCAGCAGAAAAGTACAGGCAATGAACACTGAAGCTTTCTTT.

The chain carries TRBV11-3 and TRBJ1-1; no definite D call. Germline CDR1 and CDR2: SGHNT and YENEEA. This CDR3 has 13 amino acids. V dropped 8 bases and J dropped 0 bases, with 10 bases sitting between them. As DNA, the CDR3 is TGTGCCAGCGGCAAATCAGTGAACACTGAAGCTTTCTTT. Translated, it gives CASGKSVNTEAFF.

This chain joins TRBV18 and TRBJ2-2; D is unresolved. The CDR3 extends over 12 amino acids. V gave up 2 bases and J gave up 5 bases, with 3 bases separating them. Germline CDR1 reads KGHSH; CDR2 reads LQKENI. The CDR3 sequence: CASSPITGELFF. CDR3 nucleotide sequence: TGTGCCAGCTCACCAATAACCGGGGAGCTGTTTTTT.

V and J are TRBV20-1 and TRBJ2-7; D not resolved. V was trimmed by 3 bases and J by 3 bases, leaving 6 bases between them. The CDR3 is 11 residues long. Germline V gene sequence: CDR1 DFQATT, CDR2 SNEGSKA (reference sequence). The CDR3: CSARYNYEQYF. For the CDR3, the DNA is TGCAGTGCTAGGTATAACTACGAGCAGTACTTC.

This rearrangement joins TRBV28 to TRBJ2-7, with 8 nucleotides matching TRBD1. The V gene's germline CDR1 is MDHEN and CDR2 SYDVKM. This CDR3 comprises 14 residues. Trimming cost V 3 bases and J 9 bases; bases outside gene matches: 10. The CDR3 nucleotides read TGTGCCAGCAGTTTCGGGACAGGATGGATCGGGCAGTACTTC. This sequence encodes CASSFGTGWIGQYF.

This rearrangement joins TRBV5-1 to TRBJ2-5; 8 nucleotides agree with TRBD1. The V and J ends lost 5 bases and 5 bases, in that order; junction bases with no gene match: 17. Germline values: CDR1 SGHRS, CDR2 YFSETQ. There are 17 residues in the CDR3. The CDR3 reads CASRPPRTGKTQETQYF. The CDR3 DNA sequence: TGCGCCAGCAGGCCACCCCGGACAGGGAAAACCCAGGAGACCCAGTACTTC.

The chain has TRBV18 and TRBJ2-7; 9 bases align to TRBD1. This CDR3 region has 16 residues. Germline values: CDR1 KGHSH, CDR2 LQKENI. With V trimmed by 6 bases and J by 2 bases, 11 bases remained unmatched. The CDR3 loop reads CASSSLGGTGTYEQYF. DNA for the CDR3: TGTGCCAGCTCCTCCCTTGGTGGGACAGGGACCTACGAGCAGTACTTC. Full variable domain (outside the CDR3, taken from reference TRBV18 and TRBJ2-7): NAGVMQNPRHLVRRRGQEARLRCSPMKGHSHVYWYRQLPEEGLKFMVYLQKENIIDESGMPKERFSAEFPKEGPSILRIQQVVRGDSAAYFCASSSLGGTGTYEQYFGPGTRLTVT.